This T cell receptor (beta chain) was recovered during a study of blood T cells in healthy people across ages. With a J-beta primer mix and a sample-barcoded 5' primer, a second PCR ran roughly 6 to 11 cycles. TCRdb re-called the 5' RACE reads through MiXCR, storing one row per CDR3 protein. The data contain about 730,000 distinct CDR3 sequences, around 46% of them singletons. Findings of the study overall: Among long-lived donors, naive CD4+ cells were more numerous and diversity higher than in aged donors. TCR beta diversity correlated strongly with naive T cell percentage.

Of note for this clonotype: Antigen specificity is unknown.

The sequenced sample consisted of blood. This sequence was found in a woman aged 55-70 years in good health.

The CDR3 reads CASSQGHGRYTNTEAFF. CDR3 nucleotide sequence: TGTGCCAGCAGCCAAGGTCACGGGAGATATACTAACACTGAAGCTTTCTTT. This rearrangement joins TRBV3-1 to TRBJ1-1; D remains unclear. CDR3 length equals 17 residues. Germline V gene data show CDR1 as LGHDT and CDR2 as YNNKEL (reference sequence). The germline V and J ends were trimmed by 1 base and 2 bases, with 17 bases remaining between them.